In this sample, the clone carrying this TCR beta chain turned up many times. The V and J ends lost 5 bases and 6 bases respectively, with 8 bases between them. The CDR3 is 12 residues long. For TCR beta, libraries came from iRepertoire HTBI primers and Arm-PCR of CDR3 regions. One entry per CDR3 protein results from TCRdb running MiXCR on the multiplex PCR reads. The sample consists of hundreds of thousands of distinct CDR3 sequences, 15% of them appearing once. This sample is drawn from a study of regulatory T cells in long-lasting Graves disease. Study as a whole: The study enrolled newly diagnosed Graves' patients on antithyroid drugs under 3 months.

Time point meaning: newly diagnosed GD, antithyroid drugs for less than 3 months. The TCR library was prepared using RNA isolated from PBMCs. These same data were also listed under a study on T cells in Graves' hyperthyroidism and ophthalmopathy. That study reports: No ophthalmopathy progression within 18 months constituted stable Graves' hyperthyroidism. A set of HTBI primers served as the primers for a first-round RT-PCR of the TCR CDR3.

The specimen comprised peripheral blood mononuclear cells (PBMCs), sampled at new diagnosis, from a patient treated with antithyroid drugs. The origin of this receptor is a middle-aged woman with Graves disease. J is TRBJ2-1 and V is TRBV12-3 or TRBV12-4, with D perhaps matching TRBD2 (5 bases). The CDR3 loop reads CASSPSTNEQFF. CDR3 sequence (DNA): TGTGCCAGCAGTCCTAGCACCAATGAGCAGTTCTTC.